This TCR beta chain was observed in a study of T cells in Graves' hyperthyroidism and ophthalmopathy. The study's findings and limits: In the analysis, a 13 V-J model separated ophthalmopathy from stable hyperthyroidism. Blood also carried most thyroid clonotypes expanded above 0.001.

RNA transcripts served as the template for amplifying TCR beta CDR3 regions. When the TCR CDR3 underwent first-round RT-PCR, the HTBI primer set was used. A single record per CDR3 protein comes from TCRdb applying MiXCR to the multiplex PCR reads. This table has about 360,000 distinct CDR3 sequences, over 15% appearing once. Exclusion followed for patients with uncontrolled infection, other autoimmune disease, pregnancy or lactation. As concerns this clonotype: The antigen remains undetermined. The CDR3 ends on some other residue instead of the conserved phenylalanine or tryptophan, so this is likely a read error.

J was trimmed by 4 bases and V by 4 bases; bases with no gene match: 11. Germline CDR1 is MNHNS and CDR2 is SASEGT. This CDR3 has 18 residues. The TCR sequence derives from a young woman with Graves' hyperthyroidism. The chain employs TRBV6-1 and TRBJ2-3; 13 bases map to TRBD2. The sample comprised blood. The CDR3 region is CASSGSRLAGGPADTQYC. The DNA of the CDR3 is TGTGCCAGCAGTGGATCTAGACTAGCGGGGGGTCCTGCAGATACGCAGTATTGT.